This T cell receptor beta chain was found in a study of CD4 T cells in relation to SARS-CoV-2 and coronaviruses. Study summary: TCR beta CDR3s were sequenced after approximately ten-day antigen culture of PBMCs.

In this sample, this clone turned up once. Its specificity is unknown. The CDR3 is 14 residues long. Germline lookup yields CDR1 SGHKS and CDR2 YYEKEE (reference sequence). V shed 1 base and J shed 4 bases, with 8 bases lying between them. Assay: immunoSEQ multiplex PCR; the TCRdb copy retains only in-frame clones and omits some. The table records tens of thousands of clones, about three quarters of them present only once. V is TRBV5-5 and J is TRBJ1-4, with D hard to call. Specimen: memory CD4+ T cells from PBMCs, cultured in vitro. This sequence was found in an adult with COVID-19. The CDR3 loop is CASSLTVLNEKLFF. The CDR3, as DNA: TGTGCCAGCAGCTTGACAGTGCTTAATGAAAAACTGTTTTTT.